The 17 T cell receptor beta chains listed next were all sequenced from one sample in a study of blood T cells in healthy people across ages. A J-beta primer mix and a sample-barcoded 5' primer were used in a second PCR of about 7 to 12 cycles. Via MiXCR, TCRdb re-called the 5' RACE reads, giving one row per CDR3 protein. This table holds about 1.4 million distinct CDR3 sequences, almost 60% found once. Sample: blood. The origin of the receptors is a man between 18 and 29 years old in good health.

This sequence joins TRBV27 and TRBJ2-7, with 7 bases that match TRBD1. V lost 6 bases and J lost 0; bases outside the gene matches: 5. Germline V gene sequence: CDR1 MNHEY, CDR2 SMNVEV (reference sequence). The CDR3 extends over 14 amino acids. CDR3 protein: CASRLTGTSYEQYF. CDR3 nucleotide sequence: TGTGCCAGCAGGCTGACAGGGACCTCCTACGAGCAGTACTTC.

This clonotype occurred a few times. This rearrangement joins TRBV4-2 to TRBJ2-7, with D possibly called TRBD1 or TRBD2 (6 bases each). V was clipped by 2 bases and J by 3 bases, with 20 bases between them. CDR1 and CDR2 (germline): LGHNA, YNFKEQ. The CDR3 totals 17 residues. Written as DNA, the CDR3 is TGTGCCAGCAGCCAAAGGGGACCCGGGGGCGCCGACTACGAGCAGTACTTC. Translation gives CASSQRGPGGADYEQYF.

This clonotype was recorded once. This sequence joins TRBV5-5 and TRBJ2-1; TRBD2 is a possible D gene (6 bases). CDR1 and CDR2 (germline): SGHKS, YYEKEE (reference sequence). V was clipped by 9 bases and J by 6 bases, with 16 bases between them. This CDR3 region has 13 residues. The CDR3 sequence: CATFRETRNEQFF. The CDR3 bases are TGTGCCACTTTCCGGGAGACCCGCAATGAGCAGTTCTTC.

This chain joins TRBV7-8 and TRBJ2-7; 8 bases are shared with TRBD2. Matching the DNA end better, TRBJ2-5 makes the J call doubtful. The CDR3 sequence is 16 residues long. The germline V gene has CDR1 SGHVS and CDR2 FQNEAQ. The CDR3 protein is CASSLSVASGQETQYF. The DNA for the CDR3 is TGTGCCAGCAGCTTATCGGTCGCTAGCGGGCAAGAGACCCAGTACTTC.

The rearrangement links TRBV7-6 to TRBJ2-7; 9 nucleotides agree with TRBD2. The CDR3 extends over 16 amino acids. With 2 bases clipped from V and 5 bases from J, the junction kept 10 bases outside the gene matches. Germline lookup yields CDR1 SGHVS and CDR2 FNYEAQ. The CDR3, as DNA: TGTGCCAGCAGCTTAAGGATAGCGGGAGTATCTCACGAGCAGTACTTC. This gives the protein CASSLRIAGVSHEQYF.

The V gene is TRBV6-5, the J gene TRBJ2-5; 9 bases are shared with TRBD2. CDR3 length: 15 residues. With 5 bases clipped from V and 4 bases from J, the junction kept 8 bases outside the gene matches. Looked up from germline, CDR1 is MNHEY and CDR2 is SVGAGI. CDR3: CASSSSGSMGETQYF. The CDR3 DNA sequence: TGTGCCAGCAGTAGTAGCGGGAGTATGGGAGAGACCCAGTACTTC.

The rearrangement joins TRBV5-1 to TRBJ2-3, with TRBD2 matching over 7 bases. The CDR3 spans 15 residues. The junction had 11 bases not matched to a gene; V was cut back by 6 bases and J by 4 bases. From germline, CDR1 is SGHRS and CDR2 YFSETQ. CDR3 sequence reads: CASNEGPSGPDTQYF. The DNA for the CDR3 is TGCGCCAGCAATGAGGGTCCTAGCGGCCCAGATACGCAGTATTTT.

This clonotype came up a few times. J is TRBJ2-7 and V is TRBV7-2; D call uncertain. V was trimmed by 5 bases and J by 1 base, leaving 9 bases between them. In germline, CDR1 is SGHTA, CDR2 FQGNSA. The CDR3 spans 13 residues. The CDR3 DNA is TGTGCCAGCAGCCATACCCAATCCTACGAGCAGTACTTC. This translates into CASSHTQSYEQYF.

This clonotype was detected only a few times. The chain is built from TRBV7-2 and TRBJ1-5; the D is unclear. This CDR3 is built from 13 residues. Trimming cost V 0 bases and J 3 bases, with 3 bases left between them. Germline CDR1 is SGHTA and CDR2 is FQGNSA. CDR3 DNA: TGTGCCAGCAGCTTAGCACCCAATCAGCCCCAGCATTTT. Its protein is CASSLAPNQPQHF.

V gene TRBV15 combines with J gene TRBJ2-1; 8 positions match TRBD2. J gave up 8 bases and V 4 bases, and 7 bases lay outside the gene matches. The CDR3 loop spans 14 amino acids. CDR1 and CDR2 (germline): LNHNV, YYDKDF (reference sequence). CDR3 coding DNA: TGTGCCACCAGCAATAGCGGGATCGCCGATGAGCAGTTCTTC. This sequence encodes CATSNSGIADEQFF.

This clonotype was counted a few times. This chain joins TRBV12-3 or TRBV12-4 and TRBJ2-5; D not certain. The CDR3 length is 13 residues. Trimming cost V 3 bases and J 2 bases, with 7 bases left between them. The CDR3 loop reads CASSFRVQETQYF. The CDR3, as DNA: TGTGCCAGCAGTTTCCGGGTACAAGAGACCCAGTACTTC.

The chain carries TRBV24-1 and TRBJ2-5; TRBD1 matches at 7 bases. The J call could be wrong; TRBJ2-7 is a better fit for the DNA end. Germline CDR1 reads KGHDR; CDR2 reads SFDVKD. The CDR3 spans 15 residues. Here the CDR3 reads CATSDSQGSVYEQYF. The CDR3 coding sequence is TGTGCCACCAGTGACTCACAGGGGTCGGTATACGAGCAGTACTTC.

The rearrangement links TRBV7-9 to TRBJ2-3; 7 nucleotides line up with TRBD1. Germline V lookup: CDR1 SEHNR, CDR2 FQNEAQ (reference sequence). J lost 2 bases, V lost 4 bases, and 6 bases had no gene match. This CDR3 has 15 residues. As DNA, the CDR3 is TGTGCCAGCAGCTCATGGGACAGAGCCACAGATACGCAGTATTTT. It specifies CASSSWDRATDTQYF.

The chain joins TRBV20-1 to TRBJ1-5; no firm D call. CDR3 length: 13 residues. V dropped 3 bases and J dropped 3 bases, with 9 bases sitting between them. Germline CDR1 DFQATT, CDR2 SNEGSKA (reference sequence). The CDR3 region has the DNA TGCAGTGCTAGTTCGGCGGACAATCAGCCCCAGCATTTT. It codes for CSASSADNQPQHF.

The CDR3 protein is CAISDIGEQYF. CDR3 bases: TGTGCCATCAGTGATATCGGCGAGCAGTACTTC. The genes are TRBV10-3 and TRBJ2-7; D is unresolved. This CDR3 spans 11 amino acids. V was cut by 3 bases and J by 6 bases, with 6 bases left in between. Germline lookup yields CDR1 ENHRY and CDR2 SYGVKD.

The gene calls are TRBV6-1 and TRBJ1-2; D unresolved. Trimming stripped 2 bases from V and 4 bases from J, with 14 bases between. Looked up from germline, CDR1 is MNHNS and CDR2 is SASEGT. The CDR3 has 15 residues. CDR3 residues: CASSEMNSRTYGYTF. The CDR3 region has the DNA TGTGCCAGCAGTGAAATGAACAGCCGCACCTATGGCTACACCTTC.

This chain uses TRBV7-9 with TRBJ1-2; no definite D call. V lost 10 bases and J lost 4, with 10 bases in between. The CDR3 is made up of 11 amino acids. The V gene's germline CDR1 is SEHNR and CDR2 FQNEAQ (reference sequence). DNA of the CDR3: TGTGCCACCGAGTTTTCCTATGGCTACACCTTC. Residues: CATEFSYGYTF.